A single sample gave rise to the 9 T cell receptor beta chains below, sequenced in a study of cytomegalovirus exposure and HLA in healthy donors. A multiplex PCR was run with 60 Vbeta primers and 13 Jbeta primers. Profiled with immunoSEQ multiplex PCR; TCRdb holds only in-frame clones, not every one. The sample yields 130,000 or so clones, around 83% seen once. Sequenced sample: PBMCs. These receptors were collected from a woman between 18 and 30 years old in good health and CMV-seropositive.

The chain has TRBV4-1 and TRBJ2-1, with 7 bases lining up with TRBD2. Germline lookup yields CDR1 MGHRA and CDR2 YSYEKL. CDR3 length: 14 residues. The V and J ends lost 0 bases and 10 bases, in that order; junction bases with no gene match: 6. The CDR3 DNA sequence: TGCGCCAGCAGCCAAGATCCGCCGGGACTAGAGCAGTTCTTC. Translated, it gives CASSQDPPGLEQFF.

DNA for the CDR3: TGTGCCAGCACCAGAAGCGGGGGGACCTACGAGCAGTACTTC. Translation: CASTRSGGTYEQYF. The V call is TRBV7-9, the J call TRBJ2-5; 9 nucleotides align to TRBD2. The J call could be wrong; TRBJ2-7 is a better fit for the DNA end. Germline CDR1 SEHNR, CDR2 FQNEAQ (reference sequence). The CDR3 has 14 amino acids.

The rearrangement links TRBV2 to TRBJ2-7; no reliable D call. V was shortened by 5 bases and J by 5 bases, with 10 bases between the two germline ends. CDR3 length equals 12 residues. CDR1 and CDR2 from the germline V gene are SNHLY and FYNNEI. CDR3: CASSPVFHEQYF. In DNA form, the CDR3 reads TGTGCCAGCAGTCCCGTTTTCCACGAGCAGTACTTC.

The chain links TRBV7-9 to TRBJ1-6; 9 bases are a match to TRBD1. Losses at the gene ends were 5 bases for V and 8 bases for J; bases not matched to a gene: 7. Per the germline V gene, CDR1 is SEHNR and CDR2 is FQNEAQ (reference sequence). This CDR3 contains 15 residues. This chain's CDR3 is CASSRDRVLDSPLHF. CDR3 nucleotides: TGTGCCAGCAGCCGGGACAGGGTATTGGATTCACCCCTCCACTTT.

This clone has just a few counts. This rearrangement joins TRBV11-2 to TRBJ1-1, with TRBD1 identical over 7 bases. The CDR3 runs to 15 residues. V shed 5 bases and J 7 bases; nucleotides not matched to a gene: 13. CDR1 SGHAT and CDR2 FQNNGV come from the germline V gene. In DNA form, the CDR3 reads TGTGCCAGCAGCCCGATCAGGACAGGAATGGTTGAAGCTTTCTTT. Translated, it gives CASSPIRTGMVEAFF. The entire variable domain, with the rest obtained from reference TRBV11-2 and TRBJ1-1, is as follows: EAGVAQSPRYKIIEKRQSVAFWCNPISGHATLYWYQQILGQGPKLLIQFQNNGVVDDSQLPKDRFSAERLKGVDSTLKIQPAKLEDSAVYLCASSPIRTGMVEAFFGQGTRLTVV.

The V and J genes are TRBV19 and TRBJ1-5, with no clear D. Germline lookup yields CDR1 LNHDA and CDR2 SQIVND (reference sequence). The CDR3 spans 14 residues. The ends were cut back, 0 bases at V and 8 bases at J, with 11 bases in the middle. The CDR3 protein is CASSIDRETKPQHF. Written as DNA, the CDR3 is TGTGCCAGTAGTATAGATCGGGAAACTAAGCCCCAGCATTTT.

As to this clone: Germline is not matched at one junction end, which may reflect a read error. The rearrangement links TRBV7-9 to TRBJ1-1; D is ambiguous. The CDR3 has 12 amino acids. CDR1 and CDR2 from the germline V gene are SEHNR and FQNEAQ (reference sequence). Here the CDR3 DNA reads TGTTCCAGCAGCCTGGGGAGTACTGAAGCTTTCTTT. It translates to CSSSLGSTEAFF. Variable domain in full (rest from reference TRBV7-9 and TRBJ1-1): DTGVSQNPRHKITKRGQNVTFRCDPISEHNRLYWYRQTLGQGPEFLTYFQNEAQLEKSRLLSDRFSAERPKGSFSTLEIQRTEQGDSAMYLCSSSLGSTEAFFGQGTRLTVV.

The chain employs TRBV9 and TRBJ2-1, with TRBD1 as a possible D gene (6 bases). Germline assignment: CDR1 SGDLS and CDR2 YYNGEE. The CDR3 runs 16 residues. V shed 0 bases and J shed 1 base, with 11 bases lying between them. CDR3 sequence reads: CASSVGDRSSYNEQFF. The CDR3 nucleotides are TGTGCCAGCAGCGTAGGAGACAGGAGTTCCTACAATGAGCAGTTCTTC. The full variable domain, in which reference TRBV9 and TRBJ2-1 provide the parts outside the CDR3, is DSGVTQTPKHLITATGQRVTLRCSPRSGDLSVYWYQQSLDQGLQFLIQYYNGEERAKGNILERFSAQQFPDLHSELNLSSLELGDSALYFCASSVGDRSSYNEQFFGPGTRLTVL.

This clone was counted only a few times. The CDR3 region has the DNA TGTGCCAGCAGCTTATTCCAGGGGAAGGAGACCTACGAGCAGTACTTC. This encodes CASSLFQGKETYEQYF. The chain uses TRBV7-9 and TRBJ2-7, with D maybe TRBD1 (6 bases). This CDR3 spans 16 amino acids. The V end was cut by 2 bases, the J end by 2 bases, with 16 bases between. Germline V CDR1 and CDR2: SEHNR, FQNEAQ (reference sequence).